This passage covers 16 T cell receptor beta chains from one sample sequenced in a study of pediatric ulcerative colitis. TCRdb's table, derived via immunoSEQ multiplex PCR, lists solely in-frame clones and lacks some. The data contain 60,000 to 75,000 clones, around 80% of them seen just once; the ten biggest clones take up roughly 5.2%. The specimen was blood. Receptor source: a boy younger than 18 with moderate ulcerative colitis.

The genes are TRBV4-1 and TRBJ1-2, with TRBD1 matching over 10 bases. The germline V gene encodes CDR1 MGHRA and CDR2 YSYEKL. The CDR3 is made up of 17 amino acids. V lost 2 bases to trimming and J lost 4 bases; unmatched junction nucleotides: 10. The CDR3 here is CASSQTPGTGVFYGYTF. DNA for the CDR3: TGCGCCAGCAGCCAAACGCCCGGGACAGGGGTCTTCTATGGCTACACCTTC.

J is TRBJ1-2 and V is TRBV30; TRBD1 matches at 10 bases. This CDR3 has 13 residues. The germline CDR1 and CDR2 sequences are GTSNPN and SVGIG (reference sequence). The ends lost 8 bases at V and 11 bases at J; junction bases unmatched: 14. The DNA of the CDR3 is TGTGCCCTGGAGGGGACAGGGGTTGTGTGGTACACCTTC. This codes for CALEGTGVVWYTF.

The chain combines TRBV19 with TRBJ1-5; D might be TRBD1 (6 bases). This CDR3 is built from 17 residues. The V end lost 6 bases, the J end lost 2 bases, and 20 bases lay between the germline ends. Germline CDR1 is LNHDA and CDR2 is SQIVND (reference sequence). The CDR3 coding sequence is TGTGCCAGTAGCCGCTGGCAGGGGCGCCCCGGCAATCAGCCCCAGCATTTT. It is translated as CASSRWQGRPGNQPQHF.

V usage is TRBV6-5 and J usage is TRBJ2-3, with D perhaps TRBD1 or TRBD2 (5 bases each). Germline lookup yields CDR1 MNHEY and CDR2 SVGAGI. Trimming stripped 5 bases from V and 2 bases from J, with 11 bases between. The CDR3 consists of 14 residues. CDR3 in DNA: TGTGCCAGCAGTACGGGGACGGCCACAGATACGCAGTATTTT. As protein: CASSTGTATDTQYF.

This chain connects TRBV6-5 to TRBJ2-5, with D possibly matching TRBD1 (6 bases). The CDR3 consists of 14 residues. Trimming took 1 base from V and 3 from J, leaving 9 bases between them. Germline V gives CDR1 MNHEY, CDR2 SVGAGI. For the CDR3, the DNA is TGTGCCAGCAGTTACTGGGGGCGCGAAGAGACCCAGTACTTC. It specifies CASSYWGREETQYF.

V and J are TRBV7-9 and TRBJ1-5; D is perhaps TRBD1 (5 bases). V lost 1 base, J lost 6 bases, and 7 bases lay in between. The germline V gene has CDR1 SEHNR and CDR2 FQNEAQ (reference sequence). CDR3 size: 13 residues. The CDR3 sequence: CASSLDGAQPQHF. As DNA, the CDR3 is TGTGCCAGCAGCTTAGACGGGGCTCAGCCCCAGCATTTT.

This clone showed up just a few times. This CDR3 reads CASSLRQLSSYEQYF. In DNA form, the CDR3 reads TGTGCCAGCAGCTTGCGACAGCTTAGCTCCTACGAGCAGTACTTC. This chain joins TRBV5-6 and TRBJ2-7; D may be TRBD1 (5 bases). Looked up from germline, CDR1 is SGHDT and CDR2 is YYEEEE. V was clipped by 1 base and J by 0 bases, with 11 bases between them. CDR3 length: 15 amino acids.

The chain combines TRBV5-4 with TRBJ1-2; no firm D call. Germline CDR1 SGHNT, CDR2 YYREEE (reference sequence). The CDR3 extends over 14 amino acids. V lost 4 bases to trimming and J lost 4 bases, with 14 bases between them. CDR3 DNA sequence: TGTGCCAGCAGCCCGCGGGAAGGGCTCTATGGCTACACCTTC. Residues: CASSPREGLYGYTF.

This chain links TRBV4-2 with TRBJ2-2; tentatively, D is TRBD1 (6 bases). With 4 bases removed from V and 11 bases from J, the gap between germline ends came to 20 bases. This CDR3 is 15 amino acids long. Germline V gene data show CDR1 as LGHNA and CDR2 as YNFKEQ. The CDR3 here is CASSPITTGLVELFF. The CDR3 DNA sequence: TGTGCCAGCAGCCCAATTACAACAGGGTTGGTCGAGCTGTTTTTT.

This chain connects TRBV6-6 to TRBJ1-4; D is unresolved. The V end was cut by 0 bases, the J end by 10 bases, with 9 bases between. The CDR3 has 13 residues. CDR1 is MNHNY, CDR2 SVGAGI, per germline (reference sequence). CDR3 protein: CASSYSDGAKLFF. The CDR3 bases are TGTGCCAGCAGTTACTCGGACGGAGCAAAACTGTTTTTT.

The CDR3 loop reads CASSSLWDRGQETQYF. CDR3 bases: TGTGCCAGCAGCTCCTTGTGGGACAGGGGACAAGAGACCCAGTACTTC. The gene calls are TRBV11-2 and TRBJ2-5; 10 positions agree with TRBD1. Unmatched junction bases numbered 7, after V lost 4 bases and J lost 2 bases. The germline gives CDR1 SGHAT, CDR2 FQNNGV. CDR3 length equals 16 residues.

This clone was seen only a few times. This chain uses TRBV4-2 with TRBJ2-7, with TRBD2 identical over 8 bases. This CDR3 comprises 17 residues. Germline CDR1 reads LGHNA; CDR2 reads YNFKEQ. The ends lost 5 bases at V and 3 bases at J; junction bases unmatched: 15. CDR3 coding DNA: TGTGCCAGCAGCACAAGTCTCGGGTCGGGGGGGATCTACGAGCAGTACTTC. Protein: CASSTSLGSGGIYEQYF.

The rearrangement joins TRBV7-2 to TRBJ2-6; D unclear. Germline CDR1 SGHTA, CDR2 FQGNSA. The CDR3 covers 15 residues. V lost 5 bases and J 0 bases, leaving 8 bases between the germline ends. Here the CDR3 reads CASSLTTSGANVLTF. The DNA of the CDR3 is TGTGCCAGCAGCCTTACCACCTCTGGGGCCAACGTCCTGACTTTC.

The CDR3 region is CASSPLGQVDEKLFF. CDR3 DNA sequence: TGTGCCAGCAGTCCCCTCGGACAGGTTGACGAAAAACTGTTTTTT. The gene calls are TRBV27 and TRBJ1-4, with 7 bases aligning to TRBD1. The junction had 11 bases not matched to a gene; V was cut back by 5 bases and J by 8 bases. CDR1 and CDR2 (germline): MNHEY, SMNVEV (reference sequence). There are 15 residues in the CDR3. The full variable domain, its missing parts supplied by reference TRBV27 and TRBJ1-4, is EAQVTQNPRYLITVTGKKLTVTCSQNMNHEYMSWYRQDPGLGLRQIYYSMNVEVTDKGDVPEGYKVSRKEKRNFPLILESPSPNQTSLYFCASSPLGQVDEKLFFGSGTQLSVL.

This clone was counted a few times. J is TRBJ1-6 and V is TRBV6-5; tentatively, D is TRBD1 (5 bases). V was trimmed by 6 bases and J by 9 bases, leaving 18 bases between them. The CDR3 is 15 residues long. Germline-derived CDR1 and CDR2 are MNHEY and SVGAGI. The CDR3 protein is CASSYGTVVGSPLHF. The CDR3 coding sequence is TGTGCCAGCAGCTACGGGACGGTGGTGGGTTCACCCCTCCACTTT.

The table lists this clone with a count of one. V and J are TRBV7-2 and TRBJ1-5, with a possible D match to TRBD1 (6 bases). CDR1 SGHTA and CDR2 FQGNSA come from the germline V gene. V lost 1 base and J 4 bases, leaving 11 bases between the germline ends. The CDR3 sequence is 15 residues long. The CDR3 region is CASSLEVTGNQPQHF. CDR3 bases: TGTGCCAGCAGCTTAGAGGTCACAGGGAATCAGCCCCAGCATTTT.